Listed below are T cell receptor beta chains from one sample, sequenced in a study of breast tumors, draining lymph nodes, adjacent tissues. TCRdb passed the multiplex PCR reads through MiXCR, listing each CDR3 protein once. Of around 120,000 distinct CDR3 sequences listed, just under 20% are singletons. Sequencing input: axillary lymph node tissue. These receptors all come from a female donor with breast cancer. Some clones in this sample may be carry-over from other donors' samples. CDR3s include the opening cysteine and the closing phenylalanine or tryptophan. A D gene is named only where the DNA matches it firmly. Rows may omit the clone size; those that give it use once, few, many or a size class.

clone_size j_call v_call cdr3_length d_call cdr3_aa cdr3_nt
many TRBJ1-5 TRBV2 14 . CASSEGTFRQPQHF TGTGCCAGCAGTGAAGGGACTTTCAGACAGCCCCAGCATTTT
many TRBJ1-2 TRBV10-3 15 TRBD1 CAISANRDRALGYTF TGTGCCATCAGTGCTAACCGGGACAGGGCGTTGGGCTACACCTTC
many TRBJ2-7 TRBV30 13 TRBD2 CAWKSGRTNEQYF TGTGCCTGGAAAAGCGGGAGGACGAACGAGCAGTACTTC
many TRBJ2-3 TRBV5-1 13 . CASTGLSGDTQYF TGCGCCAGCACAGGACTTTCAGGAGATACGCAGTATTTT
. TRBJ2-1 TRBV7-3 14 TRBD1 CASSSSGGRDEQFF TGTGCCAGCAGCTCGTCAGGGGGCAGAGATGAGCAGTTCTTC
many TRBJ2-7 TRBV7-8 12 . CASSSINYEQYF TGTGCCAGCAGTTCCATTAACTACGAGCAGTACTTC
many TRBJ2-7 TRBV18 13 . CASSPTGNYEQYF TGTGCCAGCTCACCAACAGGAAACTACGAGCAGTACTTC
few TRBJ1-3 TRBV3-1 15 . CASSTHGYSGNTIYF TGTGCCAGCAGCACTCATGGATACTCTGGAAACACCATATATTTT
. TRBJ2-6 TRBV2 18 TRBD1 CASRGPGQGESGANVLTF TGTGCCAGCAGGGGCCCGGGACAGGGGGAGTCTGGGGCCAACGTCCTGACTTTC
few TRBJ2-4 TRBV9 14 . CASSPRMGGNIQYF TGTGCCAGCAGCCCCCGGATGGGTGGAAACATTCAGTACTTC
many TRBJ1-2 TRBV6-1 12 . CASSGSNYGYTF TGTGCCAGCAGTGGGTCAAACTATGGCTACACCTTC
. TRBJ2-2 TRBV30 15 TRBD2 CAWSTLAGARGELFF TGTGCCTGGAGTACCCTAGCGGGAGCCCGCGGGGAGCTGTTTTTT
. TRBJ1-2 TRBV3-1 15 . CVSSLLPTGERGYTF TGTGTCAGCAGCCTCCTACCCACAGGTGAACGCGGCTACACCTTC
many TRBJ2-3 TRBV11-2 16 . CASSTGRLQGSDTQYF TGTGCCAGCAGCACCGGACGCCTGCAGGGTTCGGATACGCAGTATTTT
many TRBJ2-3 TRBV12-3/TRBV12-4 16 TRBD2 CASRSGTRVSTDTQYF TGTGCCAGCAGGTCCGGGACTAGGGTTAGCACAGATACGCAGTATTTT
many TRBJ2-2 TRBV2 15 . CASRGVAPNTGELFF TGTGCCAGCAGGGGGGTCGCCCCGAACACCGGGGAGCTGTTTTTT
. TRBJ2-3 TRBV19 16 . CASGMGPGEGIDTQYF TGTGCCAGTGGTATGGGGCCAGGGGAGGGAATTGATACGCAGTATTTT
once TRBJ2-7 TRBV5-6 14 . CASSLQAGSCEQYF TGTGCCAGCAGCCTTCAGGCGGGCTCCTGCGAGCAGTACTTC